A selection of T cell receptor beta chains follows, all from one sample in a study of response to subunit inactivated influenza vaccine. TCRdb called the RT-PCR reads again in MiXCR, with one record for every CDR3 protein. The top ten hold 11% of the sample, which has about 540,000 distinct CDR3 sequences, around 13% seen once. The sample in question was PBMCs from blood, obtained approximately 12 days after vaccination. The receptor source for this set is a man aged 45-65 years who received an inactivated influenza vaccine. Both conserved end residues are part of each CDR3. D genes are given only for firm matches. Clone size appears in some rows only: once, few, many, or a class for an expanded clone.

d_call | j_call | v_call | clone_size | cdr3_nt | cdr3_aa
. | TRBJ2-5 | TRBV18 | . | TGTGCCAGCTCACCCGTGAGGCAAGAGACCCAGTACTTC | CASSPVRQETQYF
. | TRBJ1-5 | TRBV11-2 | . | TGTGCCAGCAGCTTAGGGGCTGGGATGAGCAATCAGCCCCAGCATTTT | CASSLGAGMSNQPQHF
TRBD2 | TRBJ2-5 | TRBV28 | few | TGTGCCAGCAGTTTTCATAGAGCGGGAGGGGAGACCCAGTACTTC | CASSFHRAGGETQYF
TRBD2 | TRBJ2-1 | TRBV7-9 | . | TGTGCCACCCTAGCGGTTCACCAAGAAGGCTCCTACAATGAGCAGTTCTTC | CATLAVHQEGSYNEQFF
TRBD1 | TRBJ1-4 | TRBV2 | few | TGTGCCAGCAGCCTGCTGTCACAGGGGTTTAATGAAAAACTGTTTTTT | CASSLLSQGFNEKLFF
. | TRBJ2-6 | TRBV5-5 | once | TGTGCCAGCAGCTTGGCGGCGGTCTCTGGGGCCAACGTCCTGACTTTC | CASSLAAVSGANVLTF
TRBD1 | TRBJ2-2 | TRBV20-1 | . | TGCAGTGCTAGAGCTACAGGGGGTCGCACCGGGGAGCTGTTTTTT | CSARATGGRTGELFF
. | TRBJ2-1 | TRBV6-1 | . | TGTGCCAGCAGTGAGTCGCCCGACTACAATGAGCAGTTCTTC | CASSESPDYNEQFF
TRBD1 | TRBJ2-1 | TRBV7-9 | few | TGTGCCAGCAGCCCAGGGGGCCTCTACAATGAGCAGTTCTTC | CASSPGGLYNEQFF
TRBD1 | TRBJ1-5 | TRBV20-1 | few | TGCAGTGCTAGGGAGACAGGGGGGAGCAATCAGCCCCAGCATTTT | CSARETGGSNQPQHF
TRBD1 | TRBJ1-2 | TRBV20-1 | few | TGCAGTGCTTCCTCAGGGGGCGACGGCTATGGCTACACCTTC | CSASSGGDGYGYTF
. | TRBJ2-7 | TRBV29-1 | few | TGCAGCGCTGGGGTCCAGACCTACGAGCAGTACTTC | CSAGVQTYEQYF
. | TRBJ2-1 | TRBV5-8 | few | TGTGCCAGCACTCTAAAGGCGCAATACAATGAGCAGTTCTTC | CASTLKAQYNEQFF
. | TRBJ2-1 | TRBV5-1 | few | TGCGCCAGCAGCTTGAACGCTGGGTCGTACAATGAGCAGTTCTTC | CASSLNAGSYNEQFF
. | TRBJ2-1 | TRBV20-1 | . | TGCAGTGCTAGAGATTTGGACACCGGTGCGCAGTTCTTC | CSARDLDTGAQFF
TRBD2 | TRBJ2-7 | TRBV4-3 | few | TGCGCCAGCAGCCAAGACACGGGAGGGCCGAGGGAGCAGTACTTC | CASSQDTGGPREQYF
TRBD2 | TRBJ2-7 | TRBV7-2 | . | TGTGCCAGCAAAAGCGGGAGTTCCTACGAGCAGTACTTC | CASKSGSSYEQYF
. | TRBJ2-7 | TRBV5-1 | few | TGCGCCAGTAAGGACGTGGGGACCTACGAGCAGTACTTC | CASKDVGTYEQYF
TRBD2 | TRBJ2-7 | TRBV7-6 | few | TGTGCCAGCAGCTTAGAGGGATTCGGCGGGAGGGAGTACTTC | CASSLEGFGGREYF
TRBD2 | TRBJ2-3 | TRBV12-3/TRBV12-4 | . | TGTGCCAGCAGCCGGACTAGCCGGGATACGCAGTATTTT | CASSRTSRDTQYF
. | TRBJ2-2 | TRBV29-1 | . | TGCAGCGTTGAGACAAGATCTCACACCGGGGAGCTGTTTTTT | CSVETRSHTGELFF
. | TRBJ2-2 | TRBV9 | . | TGTGCCAGCAGCGTTACTTCGAACACCGGGGAGCTGTTTTTT | CASSVTSNTGELFF
TRBD2 | TRBJ2-7 | TRBV20-1 | . | TGCAGTGCTAGACGACTAGCGGGGGTGCCCGAGCAGTACTTC | CSARRLAGVPEQYF
TRBD2 | TRBJ2-2 | TRBV19 | . | TGTGCCAGTAGTATATGGGAGGGCTCCACCGGGGAGCTGTTTTTT | CASSIWEGSTGELFF
TRBD2 | TRBJ2-7 | TRBV7-6 | . | TGTGCCAGCAGCCCCAGGGTAGCGGGGTTGTACGAGCAGTACTTC | CASSPRVAGLYEQYF
. | TRBJ2-6 | TRBV5-1 | . | TGCGCCAGCAGCTGGGGGGACAGACCCGCTGGGGCCAACGTCCTGACTTTC | CASSWGDRPAGANVLTF
. | TRBJ2-3 | TRBV6-1 | . | TGTGCCAGCAGCCCTACCCGGTCTATACCAGATACGCAGTATTTT | CASSPTRSIPDTQYF
. | TRBJ1-3 | TRBV9 | . | TGTGCCAGCAGCGCGGTGGGTGGCGGAAACACCATATATTTT | CASSAVGGGNTIYF
TRBD2 | TRBJ2-5 | TRBV6-1 | few | TGTGCCAGCAGTCAGACCAGCGGGGGCCACCAAGAGACCCAGTACTTC | CASSQTSGGHQETQYF
TRBD1 | TRBJ1-6 | TRBV20-1 | . | TGCAGTGCTAGAGCGGGGACAGGGGGTAATAATTCACCCCTCCACTTT | CSARAGTGGNNSPLHF
TRBD2 | TRBJ2-1 | TRBV14 | . | TGTGCCAGCAGCCAAGGTACTAGCGGGAGGACACGTGAGCAGTTCTTC | CASSQGTSGRTREQFF
TRBD1 | TRBJ2-1 | TRBV28 | few | TGTGCCAGCAGTTCAGCCCCGGGACAGAAATACAATGAGCAGTTCTTC | CASSSAPGQKYNEQFF
. | TRBJ2-7 | TRBV15 | few | TGTGCCACCAGCAGGGGGGGGACAGCGGGCGAGCAGTACTTC | CATSRGGTAGEQYF
TRBD2 | TRBJ2-4 | TRBV20-1 | . | TGCAGTGCCCGAACGACTAGCGGGAGCCGGGGCATTCAGTACTTC | CSARTTSGSRGIQYF
. | TRBJ2-5 | TRBV20-1 | . | TGCAGTGCCTTCTCCTGGGGGCTCCCAGAGACCCAGTACTTC | CSAFSWGLPETQYF
TRBD1 | TRBJ2-7 | TRBV29-1 | few | TGCAGCGTTGAAGATATGGCAGGGGGCCTATCCTACGAGCAGTACTTC | CSVEDMAGGLSYEQYF
. | TRBJ2-3 | TRBV21-1 | many | TGTGCCAGCTCATCGCGGGAGGGCCACGATACGCAGTATTTT | CASSSREGHDTQYF
. | TRBJ2-2 | TRBV5-6 | once | TGTGCCAGCAGTCTTCGCGGGACACCCACCACCGGGGAGCTGTTTTTT | CASSLRGTPTTGELFF
. | TRBJ1-6 | TRBV14 | few | TGTGCCAGCAGCCAACGACCCTATAATTCACCCCTCCACTTT | CASSQRPYNSPLHF
. | TRBJ1-3 | TRBV21-1 | . | TGTGCCAGCAAAGGCGGGACAGACCTCCTTCCAGCTGTTGCTGGAAACACCATATATTTT | CASKGGTDLLPAVAGNTIYF
. | TRBJ1-1 | TRBV12-3/TRBV12-4 | few | TGTGCCAGCAATCAGGGGCCGGGTGAAGCTTTCTTT | CASNQGPGEAFF
TRBD2 | TRBJ2-5 | TRBV12-3/TRBV12-4 | many | TGTGCCAGCAGGACTAGCGGGGAAGAGACCCAGTACTTC | CASRTSGEETQYF
TRBD1 | TRBJ2-7 | TRBV7-2 | . | TGTGCCAGCAGCTTAGTTCCGGGACAGGAACACTACGAGCAGTACTTC | CASSLVPGQEHYEQYF
. | TRBJ2-2 | TRBV28 | few | TGTGCCAGCAGTTTTTGGGCCAACACCGGGGAGCTGTTTTTT | CASSFWANTGELFF
TRBD1 | TRBJ1-2 | TRBV28 | many | TGTGCCAGCAGATCTGTCCGGGGACAGGGATACACCTTC | CASRSVRGQGYTF
TRBD2 | TRBJ2-1 | TRBV4-3 | few | TGCGCCAGCAGCCAATTAGGGCGGGGGGGTGGCAATGAGCAGTTCTTC | CASSQLGRGGGNEQFF
. | TRBJ1-4 | TRBV24-1 | . | TGTGCCACTAATGAAAAACTGTTTTTT | CATNEKLFF
. | TRBJ2-1 | TRBV11-2 | few | TGTGCCAGCAGCTTAGATTCCAGCGGCTACAATGAGCAGTTCTTC | CASSLDSSGYNEQFF
. | TRBJ1-2 | TRBV7-3 | few | TGTGCCAGCAGCTCCCGATTACAGGGAAACGGCTACACCTTC | CASSSRLQGNGYTF
TRBD1 | TRBJ2-7 | TRBV7-2 | many | TGTGCCAGCAGCTTAACAGGGGGCACCGAGCAGTACTTC | CASSLTGGTEQYF
. | TRBJ2-1 | TRBV10-3 | few | TGTGCCATCAGTGAGGCTAGCGTTGAGCAGTTCTTC | CAISEASVEQFF
. | TRBJ1-1 | TRBV14 | few | TGTGCCAGCAGCCAAGGTCGCTACGGGGGGAACACTGAAGCTTTCTTT | CASSQGRYGGNTEAFF